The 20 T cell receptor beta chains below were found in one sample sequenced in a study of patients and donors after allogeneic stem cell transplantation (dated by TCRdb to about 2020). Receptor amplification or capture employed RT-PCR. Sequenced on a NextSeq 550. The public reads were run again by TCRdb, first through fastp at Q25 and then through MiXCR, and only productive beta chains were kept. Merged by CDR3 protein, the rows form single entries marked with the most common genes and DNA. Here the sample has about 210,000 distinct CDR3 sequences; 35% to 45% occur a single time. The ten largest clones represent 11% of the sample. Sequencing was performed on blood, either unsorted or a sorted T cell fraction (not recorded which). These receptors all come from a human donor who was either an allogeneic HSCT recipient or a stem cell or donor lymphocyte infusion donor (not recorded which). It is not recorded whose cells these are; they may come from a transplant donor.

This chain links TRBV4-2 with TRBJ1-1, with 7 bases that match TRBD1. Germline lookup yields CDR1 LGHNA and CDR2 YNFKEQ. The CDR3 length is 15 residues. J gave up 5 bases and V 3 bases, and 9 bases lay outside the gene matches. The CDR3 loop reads CASSQGPTGETEAFF. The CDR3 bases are TGTGCCAGCAGCCAGGGCCCTACAGGGGAAACTGAAGCTTTCTTT.

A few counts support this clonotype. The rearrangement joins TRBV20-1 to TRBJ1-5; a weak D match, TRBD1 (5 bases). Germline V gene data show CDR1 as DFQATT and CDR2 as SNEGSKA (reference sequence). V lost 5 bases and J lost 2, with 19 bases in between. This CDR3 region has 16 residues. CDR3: CSAQGGLVSGNQPQHF. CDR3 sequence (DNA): TGCAGTGCTCAGGGAGGTTTGGTAAGCGGCAATCAGCCCCAGCATTTT.

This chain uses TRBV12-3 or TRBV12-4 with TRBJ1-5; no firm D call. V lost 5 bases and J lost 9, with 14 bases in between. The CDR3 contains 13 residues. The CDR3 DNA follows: TGTGCCAGCAGTGGAGGCGGGTTTCGGCCCCAGCATTTT. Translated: CASSGGGFRPQHF.

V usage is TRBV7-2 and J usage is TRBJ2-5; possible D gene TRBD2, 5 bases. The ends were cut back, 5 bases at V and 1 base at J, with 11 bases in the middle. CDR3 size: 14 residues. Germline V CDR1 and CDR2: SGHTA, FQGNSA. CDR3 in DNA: TGTGCCAGCAGCCCACGAGGGTTCCAAGAGACCCAGTACTTC. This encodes CASSPRGFQETQYF.

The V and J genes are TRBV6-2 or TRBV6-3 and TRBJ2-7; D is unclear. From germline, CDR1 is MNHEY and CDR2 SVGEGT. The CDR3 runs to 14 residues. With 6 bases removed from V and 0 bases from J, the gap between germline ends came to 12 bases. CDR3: CASRPAHLSYEQYF. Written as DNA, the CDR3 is TGTGCCAGCAGGCCAGCCCACCTCTCCTACGAGCAGTACTTC.

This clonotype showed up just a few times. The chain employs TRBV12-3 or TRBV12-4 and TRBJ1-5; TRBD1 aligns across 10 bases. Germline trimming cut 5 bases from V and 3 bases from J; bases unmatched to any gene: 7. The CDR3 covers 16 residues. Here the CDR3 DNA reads TGTGCCAGCAGTACCGGGACAGGGGTTACCAATCAGCCCCAGCATTTT. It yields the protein CASSTGTGVTNQPQHF.

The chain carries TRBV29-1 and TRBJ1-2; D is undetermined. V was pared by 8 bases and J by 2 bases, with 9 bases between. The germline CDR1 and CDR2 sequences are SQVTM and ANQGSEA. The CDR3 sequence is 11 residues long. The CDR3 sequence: CSSETNYGYTF. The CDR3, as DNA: TGCAGCTCCGAGACAAACTATGGCTACACCTTC.

The CDR3 sequence: CASSETGSTEAFF. The CDR3 coding sequence is TGTGCCAGCAGTGAGACAGGGTCCACTGAAGCTTTCTTT. This chain links TRBV12-3 or TRBV12-4 with TRBJ1-1; the match to TRBD1 covers 7 bases. CDR3 size: 13 residues. Trimming took 5 bases from V and 4 from J; bases not matched to a gene: 4.

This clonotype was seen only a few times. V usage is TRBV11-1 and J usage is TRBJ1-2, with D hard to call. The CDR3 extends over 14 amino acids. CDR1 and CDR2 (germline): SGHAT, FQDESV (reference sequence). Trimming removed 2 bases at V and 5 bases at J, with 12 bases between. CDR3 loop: CASSLTRGPYGYTF. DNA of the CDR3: TGTGCCAGCAGCTTAACCCGAGGCCCGTATGGCTACACCTTC.

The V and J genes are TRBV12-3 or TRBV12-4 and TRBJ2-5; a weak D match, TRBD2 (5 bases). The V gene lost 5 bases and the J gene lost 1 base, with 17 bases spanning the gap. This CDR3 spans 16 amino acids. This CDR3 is CASSQNLGLFQETQYF. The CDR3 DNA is TGTGCCAGCAGTCAGAATCTAGGACTGTTCCAAGAGACCCAGTACTTC.

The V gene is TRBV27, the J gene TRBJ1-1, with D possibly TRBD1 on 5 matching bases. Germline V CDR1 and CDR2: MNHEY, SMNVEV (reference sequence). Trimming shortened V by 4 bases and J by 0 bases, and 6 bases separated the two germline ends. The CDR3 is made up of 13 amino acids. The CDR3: CASSWGMNTEAFF. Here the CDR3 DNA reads TGTGCCAGCAGTTGGGGCATGAACACTGAAGCTTTCTTT.

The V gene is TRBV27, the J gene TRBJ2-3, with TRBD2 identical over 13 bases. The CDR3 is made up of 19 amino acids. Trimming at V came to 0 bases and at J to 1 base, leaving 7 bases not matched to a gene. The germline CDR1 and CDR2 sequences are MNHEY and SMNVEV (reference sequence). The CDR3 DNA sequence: TGTGCCAGCAGTTTATCCGGACTAGCGGGGGCCTTTGGCACAGATACGCAGTATTTT. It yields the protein CASSLSGLAGAFGTDTQYF.

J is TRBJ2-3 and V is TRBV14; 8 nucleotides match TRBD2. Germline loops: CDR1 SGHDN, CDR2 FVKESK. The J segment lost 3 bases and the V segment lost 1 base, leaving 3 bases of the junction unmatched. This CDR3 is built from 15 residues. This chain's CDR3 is CASSQAGGPTDTQYF. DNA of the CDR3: TGTGCCAGCAGCCAAGCGGGGGGGCCGACAGATACGCAGTATTTT. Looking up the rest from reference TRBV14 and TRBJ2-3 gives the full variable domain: EAGVTQFPSHSVIEKGQTVTLRCDPISGHDNLYWYRRVMGKEIKFLLHFVKESKQDESGMPNNRFLAERTGGTYSTLKVQPAELEDSGVYFCASSQAGGPTDTQYFGPGTRLTVL.

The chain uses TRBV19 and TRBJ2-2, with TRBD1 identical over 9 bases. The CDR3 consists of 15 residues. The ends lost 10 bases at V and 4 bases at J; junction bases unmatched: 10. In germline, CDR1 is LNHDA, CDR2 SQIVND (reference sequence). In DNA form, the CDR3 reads TGTGCCACCCGCTCGGGGACAGGGATCACCGGGGAGCTGTTTTTT. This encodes CATRSGTGITGELFF.

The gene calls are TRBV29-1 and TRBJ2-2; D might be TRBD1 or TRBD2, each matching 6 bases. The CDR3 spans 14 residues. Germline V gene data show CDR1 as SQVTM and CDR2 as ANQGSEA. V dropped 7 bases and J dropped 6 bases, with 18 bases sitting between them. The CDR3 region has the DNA TGCAGCGCCCTCGAACGAGGGGGGTCCGGGGAGCTGTTTTTT. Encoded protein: CSALERGGSGELFF.

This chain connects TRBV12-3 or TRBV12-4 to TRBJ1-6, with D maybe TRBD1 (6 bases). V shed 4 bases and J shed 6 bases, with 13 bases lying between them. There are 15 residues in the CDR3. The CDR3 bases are TGTGCCAGCAGTTCAAGGACAGAATCTAATTCACCCCTCCACTTT. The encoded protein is CASSSRTESNSPLHF.

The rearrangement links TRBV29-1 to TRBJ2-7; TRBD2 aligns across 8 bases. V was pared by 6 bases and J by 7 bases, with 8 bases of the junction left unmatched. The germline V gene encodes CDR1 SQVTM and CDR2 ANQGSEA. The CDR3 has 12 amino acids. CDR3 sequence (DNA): TGCAGCGTCCGGGGGGGGACCTCGGAGCAGTACTTC. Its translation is CSVRGGTSEQYF.

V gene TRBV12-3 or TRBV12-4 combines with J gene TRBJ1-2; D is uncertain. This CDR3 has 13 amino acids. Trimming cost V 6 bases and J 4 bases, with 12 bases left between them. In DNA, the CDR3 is TGTGCCAGCAGCGCTACAGCCTCCTATGGCTACACCTTC. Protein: CASSATASYGYTF.

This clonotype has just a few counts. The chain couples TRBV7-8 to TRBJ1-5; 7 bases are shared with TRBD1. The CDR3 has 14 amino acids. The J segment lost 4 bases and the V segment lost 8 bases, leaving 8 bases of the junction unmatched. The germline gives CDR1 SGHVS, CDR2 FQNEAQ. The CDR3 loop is CASRPDRHNQPQHF. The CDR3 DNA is TGTGCCAGCCGACCGGACAGGCATAATCAGCCCCAGCATTTT.

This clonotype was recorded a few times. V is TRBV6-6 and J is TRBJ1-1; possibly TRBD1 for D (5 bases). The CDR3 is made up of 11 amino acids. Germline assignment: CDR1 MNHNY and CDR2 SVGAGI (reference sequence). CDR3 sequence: CACSVGGEAFF. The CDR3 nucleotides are TGTGCTTGCAGTGTGGGGGGTGAAGCTTTCTTT.